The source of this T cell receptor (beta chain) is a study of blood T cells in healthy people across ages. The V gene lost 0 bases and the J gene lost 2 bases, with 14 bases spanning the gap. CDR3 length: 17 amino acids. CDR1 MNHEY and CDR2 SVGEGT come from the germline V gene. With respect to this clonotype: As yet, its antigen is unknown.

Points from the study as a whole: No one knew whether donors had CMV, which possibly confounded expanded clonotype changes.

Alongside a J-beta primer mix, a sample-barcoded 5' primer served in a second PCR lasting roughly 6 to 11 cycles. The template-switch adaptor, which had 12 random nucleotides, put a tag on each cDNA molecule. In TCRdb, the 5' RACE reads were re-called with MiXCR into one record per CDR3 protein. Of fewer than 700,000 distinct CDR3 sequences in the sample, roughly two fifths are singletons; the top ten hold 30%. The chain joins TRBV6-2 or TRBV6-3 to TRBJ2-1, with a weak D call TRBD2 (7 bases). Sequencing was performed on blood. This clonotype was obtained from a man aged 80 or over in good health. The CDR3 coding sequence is TGTGCCAGCAGTTACTCGAAGGGGGGGAAGCCCTACAATGAGCAGTTCTTC. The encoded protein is CASSYSKGGKPYNEQFF.